The 10 T cell receptor beta chains presented below share a single source sample, sequenced in a study of shared clonotypes between healthy human individuals. Method: immunoSEQ multiplex PCR; TCRdb's copy keeps in-frame clones and lacks some. Of some 2,100,000 clones in the sample, more than 90% are singletons; the top ten hold roughly 0.13%. Material: naive CD4+ T cells sorted from blood. Described subset: CD45RA+ positively selected. The receptors were sampled from a man aged 18 to 30 in good health.

The gene calls are TRBV6-1 and TRBJ2-1; no reliable D call. Germline V gene lookup returns CDR1 MNHNS and CDR2 SASEGT. The CDR3 has 13 amino acids. V was shortened by 7 bases and J by 2 bases, with 9 bases between the two germline ends. The CDR3 DNA follows: TGTGCCAGCAACCAGAGGCCCTACAATGAGCAGTTCTTC. Translating gives CASNQRPYNEQFF.

CDR3 sequence (DNA): TGTGCCAGCAGACTAGGGGGTACGGGAGAGACCCAGTACTTC. Its translation is CASRLGGTGETQYF. The gene calls are TRBV28 and TRBJ2-5, with D maybe TRBD1 (6 bases). Germline V lookup: CDR1 MDHEN, CDR2 SYDVKM. V lost 6 bases to trimming and J lost 4 bases, with 15 bases between them. This CDR3 has 14 amino acids.

The chain has TRBV5-8 and TRBJ1-6, with D possibly being TRBD1 (6 bases). CDR3 size: 15 residues. Germline assignment: CDR1 SGHTS and CDR2 YDEGEE. V dropped 0 bases and J dropped 8 bases, with 12 bases sitting between them. CDR3: CASSLDRENYSPLHF. The DNA for the CDR3 is TGTGCCAGCAGCTTGGACAGGGAAAATTATTCACCCCTCCACTTT.

This clone was picked up a small number of times. Other DNA sequences from this sample encode an identical CDR3 as well. The rearrangement links TRBV5-4 to TRBJ1-5; 9 bases are shared with TRBD1. Germline V lookup: CDR1 SGHNT, CDR2 YYREEE (reference sequence). Trimming cost V 0 bases and J 5 bases; bases outside gene matches: 3. This CDR3 is built from 15 residues. The DNA for the CDR3 is TGTGCCAGCAGCTTGGGGGGACAGGGAGATCAGCCCCAGCATTTT. Translating it yields CASSLGGQGDQPQHF.

The chain recombines TRBV19 with TRBJ2-2, with no clear D. Between the trimmed V and J ends, which lost 8 bases and 6 bases, there was a span of 10 bases. Looked up from germline, CDR1 is LNHDA and CDR2 is SQIVND (reference sequence). This CDR3 spans 12 amino acids. The CDR3 nucleotides read TGTGCCAGTGGGATCTTCTCCGGGGAGCTGTTTTTT. The encoded protein is CASGIFSGELFF.

The chain joins TRBV4-1 to TRBJ1-5; D is undetermined. Germline lookup yields CDR1 MGHRA and CDR2 YSYEKL. This CDR3 spans 14 amino acids. V was trimmed by 4 bases and J by 2 bases, leaving 9 bases between them. CDR3 nucleotide sequence: TGCGCCAGCAGCCGTTTCGTGGGCAATCAGCCCCAGCATTTT. Translation gives CASSRFVGNQPQHF.

The rearrangement uses TRBV5-1 and TRBJ1-5; a possible D gene is TRBD1 (5 bases). Germline CDR1 and CDR2: SGHRS and YFSETQ. The CDR3 is made up of 15 amino acids. Trimming removed 5 bases at V and 1 base at J, with 13 bases between. The CDR3 coding sequence is TGCGCCAGCAGTACTACCGGGGACAGCAATCAGCCCCAGCATTTT. This translates into CASSTTGDSNQPQHF.

The rearrangement joins TRBV30 to TRBJ2-5, with TRBD2 identical over 8 bases. This CDR3 has 15 residues. Germline V CDR1 and CDR2: GTSNPN, SVGIG (reference sequence). With V trimmed by 2 bases and J by 1 base, 6 bases remained unmatched. The CDR3 coding sequence is TGTGCCTGGAGTCCGGGACTAGGACCCCAAGAGACCCAGTACTTC. It translates to CAWSPGLGPQETQYF.

CDR3 in DNA: TGTGCCAGCAGTTTCCTCGACGCACAGGGGTACTATGGCTACACCTTC. Translation: CASSFLDAQGYYGYTF. The V and J genes are TRBV27 and TRBJ1-2; 7 nucleotides align to TRBD1. Germline lookup yields CDR1 MNHEY and CDR2 SMNVEV (reference sequence). This CDR3 comprises 16 residues. Unmatched junction bases numbered 10, after V lost 3 bases and J lost 3 bases.

This chain connects TRBV7-9 to TRBJ1-5; 9 bases are shared with TRBD1. The germline V gene encodes CDR1 SEHNR and CDR2 FQNEAQ (reference sequence). This CDR3 region has 16 residues. With 2 bases clipped from V and 4 bases from J, the junction kept 6 bases outside the gene matches. The CDR3 DNA reads as TGTGCCAGCAGCTTATTGGGGACAGGGCCGAATCAGCCCCAGCATTTT. It encodes CASSLLGTGPNQPQHF.